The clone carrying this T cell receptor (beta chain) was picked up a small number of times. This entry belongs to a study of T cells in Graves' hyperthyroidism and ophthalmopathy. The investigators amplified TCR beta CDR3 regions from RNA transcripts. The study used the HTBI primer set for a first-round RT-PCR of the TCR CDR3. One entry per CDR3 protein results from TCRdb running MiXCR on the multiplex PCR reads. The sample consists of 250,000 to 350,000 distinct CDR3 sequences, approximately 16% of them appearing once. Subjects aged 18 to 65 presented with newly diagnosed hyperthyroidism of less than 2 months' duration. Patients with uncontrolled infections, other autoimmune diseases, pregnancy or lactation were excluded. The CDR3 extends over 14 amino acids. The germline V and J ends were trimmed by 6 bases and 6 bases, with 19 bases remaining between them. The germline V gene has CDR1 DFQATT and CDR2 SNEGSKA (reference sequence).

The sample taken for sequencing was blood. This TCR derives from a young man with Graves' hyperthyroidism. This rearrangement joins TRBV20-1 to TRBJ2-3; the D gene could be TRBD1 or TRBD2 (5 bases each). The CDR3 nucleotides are TGCAGTGCGCAGGACGGGGACCGCATCGATACGCAGTATTTT. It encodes CSAQDGDRIDTQYF.